This is a list of T cell receptor beta chains from one sample in a study of blood T cell repertoires in COVID-19. Generated by immunoSEQ multiplex PCR, the TCRdb table keeps only in-frame clones and is missing some. The sample carries about 34,000 clones, approximately 80% recorded once. Source material: peripheral blood. The receptor source for this set is a woman in her seventies with acute or convalescent COVID-19. Both conserved end residues are part of each CDR3. The order of the fields is J gene, V gene, clone size, D gene, CDR3 DNA, CDR3 protein. D genes are given only for firm matches. Part of the rows lack a size; the others show once, few, many or a class for expanded clones.

TRBJ2-1	TRBV7-2	.	.	TGTGCCAGCAGCTTCAGACAGGAATCCTACAATGAGCAGTTCTTC	CASSFRQESYNEQFF
TRBJ2-2	TRBV18	few	TRBD1	TGTGCCAGCAGTAATCCGGGACAGGGAGATCCCGGGGAGCTGTTTTTT	CASSNPGQGDPGELFF
TRBJ2-3	TRBV7-2	.	.	TGTGCCAGCAGCTTAGTTGGGGGCTGGGGCACAGATACGCAGTATTTT	CASSLVGGWGTDTQYF
TRBJ2-2	TRBV9	.	.	TGTGCCAGCAGCGTAGCAGGGCCTGGGCCCACCGGGGAGCTGTTTTTT	CASSVAGPGPTGELFF
TRBJ2-7	TRBV28	.	TRBD2	TGTGCCAGCAGTTTTATTTGGCGGACTAGCGGGAGGTTTACCGAGCAGTACTTC	CASSFIWRTSGRFTEQYF
TRBJ1-2	TRBV9	.	TRBD1	TGTGCCAGCAGCGTCGATAGGGGGCGCAGCGGCTACACCTTC	CASSVDRGRSGYTF
TRBJ2-1	TRBV29-1	.	TRBD1	TGCAGCGTAAGGACAGGGGGCAGTGAGCAGTTCTTC	CSVRTGGSEQFF
TRBJ2-3	TRBV5-1	.	.	TGCGCCAGCAGCTCACCAGCGGGCGCTAGCACAGATACGCAGTATTTT	CASSSPAGASTDTQYF
TRBJ1-1	TRBV19	few	TRBD1	TGTGCCAGTAGTATTAGGGGCAGGGGGCTGGTGAACACTGAAGCTTTCTTT	CASSIRGRGLVNTEAFF
TRBJ1-2	TRBV2	few	.	TGTGCCAGCAGTATAGCCGGTCCTCAAATAGGTGGCTACACCTTC	CASSIAGPQIGGYTF
TRBJ1-2	TRBV20-1	.	TRBD1	TGCAGTACAACAGGGGGCTATGGCTACACCTTC	CSTTGGYGYTF
TRBJ2-7	TRBV28	.	TRBD1	TGTGCCAGCAGTTTACTTGGAGGGACAGGGAAAACCGAGCAGTACTTC	CASSLLGGTGKTEQYF
TRBJ2-7	TRBV5-1	few	.	TGCGCCAGCAGCTTGGTGGGGCTCTCCTACGAGCAGTACTTC	CASSLVGLSYEQYF
TRBJ2-7	TRBV6-5	.	.	TGTGCCAGCAGTCTGGCCGCTAGGACCTACGAGCAGTACTTC	CASSLAARTYEQYF
TRBJ1-2	TRBV6-5	.	.	TGTGCCAGCAGTCCCGACAGAAACTATGGCTACACCTTC	CASSPDRNYGYTF
TRBJ2-6	TRBV27	.	TRBD1	TGTGCCAGCAGTTTTTCCCGGACAGGTTCCCACGTCCTGACTTTC	CASSFSRTGSHVLTF
TRBJ2-1	TRBV28	.	TRBD2	TGTGCCAGCAGTTTATTGCTAGCGGGGGGAGGTGAGCAGTTCTTC	CASSLLLAGGGEQFF
TRBJ2-1	TRBV5-4	.	TRBD2	TGTGCCAGCAGCGCGAGACTAGCGGGAGTTACCAATGAGCAGTTCTTC	CASSARLAGVTNEQFF
TRBJ2-2	TRBV7-6	.	TRBD2	TGTGCCAGCACCACCGTAGCCGGGACTAGCGGGACCGGGGAGCTGTTTTTT	CASTTVAGTSGTGELFF
TRBJ2-5	TRBV19	.	.	TGTGCCAGTAGTATAACGGGAGCAGAGACCCAGTACTTC	CASSITGAETQYF
TRBJ2-1	TRBV5-1	.	TRBD1	TGCGCCAGCAGCTTCGGCGGGACAGGTTGGAATGAGCAGTTCTTC	CASSFGGTGWNEQFF
TRBJ1-2	TRBV3-1/TRBV3-2	.	.	TGTGCCAGCAGCCAAGGGTTAGGGGGAATCTATGGCTACACCTTC	CASSQGLGGIYGYTF
TRBJ1-6	TRBV25-1	.	TRBD1	TGTGCCAGCAGTCCGGGACAGGGTTTTTCATCACCCCTCCACTTT	CASSPGQGFSSPLHF
TRBJ2-3	TRBV18	.	TRBD2	TGTGCCAGCTCACCCGGGACTAGCGGGAGGGCAGATACGCAGTATTTT	CASSPGTSGRADTQYF